The sequence of this TCR beta chain was determined in a study of cytomegalovirus exposure and HLA in healthy donors. The wider study: Among the roughly 400 genotyped donors, 81% were placed in the Caucasian-associated ancestry cluster. Study-wide results and caveats: Donors were assumed by presence/absence analyses to have roughly uniform sequencing depth. In a later analysis, donors in an Asian-associated ancestry cluster reportedly had fewer N-insertions in productive TCRs than the cohort mean. It was reportedly the case that the classifier diagnosed cytomegalovirus status with high specificity and sensitivity.

The PCR contained 60 Vbeta and 13 Jbeta primers. Measured with immunoSEQ multiplex PCR; TCRdb has only the in-frame clones, and not every one. The sample records approximately 120,000 clones, 78% being singletons. In regard to this clone: Its antigen remains unidentified.

V dropped 6 bases and J dropped 5; count of bases not matched to a gene: 5. The CDR3 is 14 amino acids. From germline, CDR1 is MDHEN and CDR2 SYDVKM. The sequenced sample was PBMCs. The chain couples TRBV28 to TRBJ2-2; 8 bases agree with TRBD1. The TCR sequence derives from a man younger than 45 in good health and CMV-seropositive. The CDR3, as DNA: TGTGCCAGCAGCCGTGGACAGGGAACCGGGGAGCTGTTTTTT. Its protein product is CASSRGQGTGELFF.